These 14 T cell receptor beta chains originate from one sample sequenced in a study of T cell repertoires in cytomegalovirus infection. MiXCR, applied by TCRdb to the reads, yields one record per CDR3 protein. This table holds more than 350,000 distinct CDR3 sequences, around 32% found once. Sequenced: PBMCs. These receptors were taken from a human donor in good health (CMV status not recorded). Some clones in this sample may be carry-over from other donors' samples.

In its sample, this clonotype was seen a few times. The chain couples TRBV2 to TRBJ2-7, with 9 positions matching TRBD1. V shed 3 bases and J 2 bases; nucleotides not matched to a gene: 5. The CDR3 spans 15 residues. Germline CDR1 and CDR2: SNHLY and FYNNEI. Written as DNA, the CDR3 is TGTGCCAGCAGTGATGGGACAGGGCCAGCCTACGAGCAGTACTTC. It specifies CASSDGTGPAYEQYF.

The V call is TRBV10-3, the J call TRBJ2-5, with 10 positions matching TRBD1. The CDR3 runs to 15 residues. Germline CDR1 and CDR2: ENHRY and SYGVKD. Trimming took 2 bases from V and 3 from J; bases not matched to a gene: 3. CDR3 region: CAISEGQGGKETQYF. The CDR3 bases are TGTGCCATCAGTGAGGGACAGGGGGGGAAAGAGACCCAGTACTTC.

The J gene is TRBJ2-3, the V gene TRBV5-4; 8 bases agree with TRBD2. From germline, CDR1 is SGHNT and CDR2 YYREEE (reference sequence). V trimming: 8 bases; J trimming: 2 bases; junction bases outside the gene matches: 10. The CDR3 spans 15 residues. The DNA for the CDR3 is TGTGCCAGTCGCCCCGGGACTAGAGACACAGATACGCAGTATTTT. Translated: CASRPGTRDTDTQYF.

This clonotype was counted at least ten times. The CDR3 DNA reads TGTGCCAGCAGCTTAGTAGAAGGGGCGAACACTGAAGCTTTCTTT. Its translation: CASSLVEGANTEAFF. The genes are TRBV7-6 and TRBJ1-1; D is possibly TRBD1 (5 bases). Germline CDR1 reads SGHVS; CDR2 reads FNYEAQ. Trimming stripped 1 base from V and 1 base from J, with 10 bases between. The CDR3 length is 15 residues.

Remarks on this clonotype: This could be a read error, since a much larger clone is one nucleotide away. The gene calls are TRBV29-1 and TRBJ2-7; 7 bases fit TRBD1. Germline CDR1 and CDR2: SQVTM and ANQGSEA. CDR3 length: 15 amino acids. The CDR3 DNA reads as TGCAGCGATGAAGATCGGTTCACAGGGGACTACGAGCAGTACTTC. Its protein is CSDEDRFTGDYEQYF.

This chain links TRBV6-1 with TRBJ1-5, with D unclear. Per the germline V gene, CDR1 is MNHNS and CDR2 is SASEGT. The CDR3 runs 17 residues. The V end lost 2 bases, the J end lost 9 bases, and 23 bases lay between the germline ends. CDR3: CASSETPRTGLISPQHF. The CDR3 region has the DNA TGTGCCAGCAGTGAAACCCCCCGGACGGGGTTAATCTCGCCCCAGCATTTT.

This clonotype was seen once. The conserved phenylalanine or tryptophan normally closing the CDR3 is absent here, so this likely arose from a read error. The limits of the CDR3 on the DNA are not certain, so only TCRdb's listed CDR3 is given. J is TRBJ2-3 and V is TRBV7-3; the D call of TRBD1 is as the table states it, not checked on the DNA. From its first to its last residue, the CDR3 has 15 amino acids. The germline V gene has CDR1 SGHTA and CDR2 FQGTGA. The CDR3: CASSPTGGSTEPQSC.

This clonotype occurred a few times. The CDR3 DNA follows: TGTGCCAGTAGGTCGGGGGGGGTCAACAATGAGCAGTTCTTC. Its translation: CASRSGGVNNEQFF. The chain carries TRBV19 and TRBJ2-1; TRBD2 aligns across 8 bases. This CDR3 contains 14 residues. Per germline, CDR1 LNHDA and CDR2 SQIVND (reference sequence). The V segment lost 6 bases and the J segment 5 bases; nucleotides outside the gene matches: 6.

V and J are TRBV7-3 and TRBJ2-1; TRBD2 agrees at 10 bases. Germline CDR1 and CDR2: SGHTA and FQGTGA. V was clipped by 5 bases and J by 6 bases; unmatched bases: 7. CDR3 length: 15 amino acids. CDR3 nucleotides: TGTGCCAGCAGCAATCTAGCGGGGGCAACCAATGAGCAGTTCTTC. The encoded protein is CASSNLAGATNEQFF.

The V call is TRBV12-3 or TRBV12-4, the J call TRBJ2-1, with TRBD2 matching 11 bases. V trimming: 5 bases; J trimming: 10 bases; junction bases outside the gene matches: 1. This CDR3 has 12 amino acids. CDR3 bases: TGTGCCAGCAGTAGACTAGCGGGGGAGCAGTTCTTC. Translated: CASSRLAGEQFF.

Worth noting for this clonotype: One end of the junction varies from germline; a read error may be responsible. The chain recombines TRBV18 with TRBJ2-7, with TRBD2 matching over 11 bases. The CDR3 totals 15 residues. From germline, CDR1 is KGHSH and CDR2 LQKENI. DNA of the CDR3: TGTGCCAGCTCACCGCGGACTAGCGGGTCCTACGAGAAGTACTTC. Its translation is CASSPRTSGSYEKYF.

The chain employs TRBV5-1 and TRBJ2-7; either TRBD1 or TRBD2 may fit D (5 bases each). Germline assignment: CDR1 SGHRS and CDR2 YFSETQ. The V end lost 0 bases, the J end lost 4 bases, and 20 bases lay between the germline ends. This CDR3 is 17 amino acids long. CDR3 DNA: TGCGCCAGCAGCTTGGCCTTCCCGGGACGAAAAGGGTACGAGCAGTACTTC. This codes for CASSLAFPGRKGYEQYF.

This clonotype was detected only a few times. The junction shows a germline mismatch at one end, possibly a read error. The chain combines TRBV6-1 with TRBJ2-6; D is uncertain. The CDR3 runs to 14 residues. The germline CDR1 and CDR2 sequences are MNHNS and SASEGT. As DNA, the CDR3 is TGTGCCCGCAGCTCTGACTCTGGGGCCAACGTCCTGACTTTC. Translating gives CARSSDSGANVLTF.

This clonotype was seen only a few times. The gene calls are TRBV7-8 and TRBJ2-5, with 9 bases that match TRBD1. V was pared by 1 base and J by 3 bases, with 6 bases of the junction left unmatched. Germline assignment: CDR1 SGHVS and CDR2 FQNEAQ. This CDR3 comprises 16 residues. The CDR3 DNA follows: TGTGCCAGCAGCTTAGTCGCGACAGGGGGGGAAGAGACCCAGTACTTC. It translates to CASSLVATGGEETQYF.